This TCR beta chain was identified during a study of cytomegalovirus exposure and HLA in healthy donors. Findings and limits, study-wide: What was likely a sequencing artifact was a cluster of highly shared sequence variants. It was in a later analysis that TCR association rates were seen to vary by HLA locus, highest for DRB1 and lowest for HLA-C. An analysis done earlier found most TCR beta V segments productive about 87% or about 30% of the time.

Concerning this clone: The antigen is undetermined.

Amplification used 60 Vbeta primers and 13 Jbeta primers. TCRdb's table, derived via immunoSEQ multiplex PCR, lists solely in-frame clones and lacks some. This sample has around 140,000 clones, with around three fifths found just once. CDR1 is SNHLY and CDR2 is FYNNEI in the germline V gene. The J segment lost 5 bases and the V segment lost 6 bases, leaving 2 bases of the junction unmatched. This CDR3 is built from 14 residues. This sequence joins TRBV2 and TRBJ2-1; 12 bases map to TRBD2. The sequencing input was PBMCs. This clonotype was sampled from a woman aged 35 to 49 in good health and CMV-seronegative. CDR3 protein: CASRGLAGHNEQFF. CDR3 bases: TGTGCCAGCAGGGGACTAGCGGGCCACAATGAGCAGTTCTTC.